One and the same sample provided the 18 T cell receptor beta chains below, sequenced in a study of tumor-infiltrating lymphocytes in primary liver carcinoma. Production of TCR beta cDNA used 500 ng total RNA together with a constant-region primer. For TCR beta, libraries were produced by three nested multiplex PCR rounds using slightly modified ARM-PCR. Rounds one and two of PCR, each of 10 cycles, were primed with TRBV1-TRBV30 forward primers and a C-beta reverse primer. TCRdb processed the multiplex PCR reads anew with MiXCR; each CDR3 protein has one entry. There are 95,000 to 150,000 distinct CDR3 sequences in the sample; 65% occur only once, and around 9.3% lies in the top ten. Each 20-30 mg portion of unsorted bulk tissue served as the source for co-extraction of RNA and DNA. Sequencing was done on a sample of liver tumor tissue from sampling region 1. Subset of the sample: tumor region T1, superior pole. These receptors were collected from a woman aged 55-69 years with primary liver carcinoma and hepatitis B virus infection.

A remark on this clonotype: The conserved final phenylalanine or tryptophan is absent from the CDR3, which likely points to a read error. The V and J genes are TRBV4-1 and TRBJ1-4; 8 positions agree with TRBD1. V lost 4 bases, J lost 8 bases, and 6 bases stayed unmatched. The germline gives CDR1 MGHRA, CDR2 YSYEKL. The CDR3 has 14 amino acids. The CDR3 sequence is CASSRGQGQEKLFS. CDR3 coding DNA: TGCGCCAGCAGCCGCGGACAGGGCCAGGAAAAACTGTTTTCT.

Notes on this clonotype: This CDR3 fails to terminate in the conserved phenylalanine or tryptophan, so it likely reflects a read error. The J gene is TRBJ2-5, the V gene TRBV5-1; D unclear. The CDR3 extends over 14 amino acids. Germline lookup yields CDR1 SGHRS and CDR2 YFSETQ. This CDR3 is CASGLEPRRETQYL. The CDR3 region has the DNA TGCGCCAGCGGCTTGGAGCCTAGGAGAGAGACCCAGTACCTC.

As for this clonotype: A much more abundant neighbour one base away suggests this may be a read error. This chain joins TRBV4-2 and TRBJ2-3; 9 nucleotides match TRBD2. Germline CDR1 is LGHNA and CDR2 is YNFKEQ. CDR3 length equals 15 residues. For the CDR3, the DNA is TGTGCCAGCTGCCAAGACCTGACTAGCGGAGATACGCAGTATTTT. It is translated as CASCQDLTSGDTQYF.

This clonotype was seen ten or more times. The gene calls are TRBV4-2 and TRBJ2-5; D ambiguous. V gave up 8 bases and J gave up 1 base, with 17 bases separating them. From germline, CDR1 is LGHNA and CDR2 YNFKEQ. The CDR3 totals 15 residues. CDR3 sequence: CASGRRGTSQETQYF. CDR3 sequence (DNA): TGTGCCAGCGGACGTCGTGGCACTTCCCAAGAGACCCAGTACTTC.

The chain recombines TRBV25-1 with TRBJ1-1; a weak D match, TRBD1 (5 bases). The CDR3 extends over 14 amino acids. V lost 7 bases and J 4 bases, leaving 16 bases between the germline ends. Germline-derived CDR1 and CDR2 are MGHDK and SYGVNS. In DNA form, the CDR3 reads TGTGCCAGCACGATGATGGGGGGAACCACTGAAGCTTTCTTT. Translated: CASTMMGGTTEAFF.

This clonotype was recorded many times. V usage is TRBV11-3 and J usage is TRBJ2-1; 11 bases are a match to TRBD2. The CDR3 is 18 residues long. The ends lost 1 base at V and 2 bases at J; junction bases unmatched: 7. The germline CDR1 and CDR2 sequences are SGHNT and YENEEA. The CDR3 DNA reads TGTGCCAGCAGCTTAGTTGGGACTAGCGGTCAAACCTACAATGAGCAGTTCTTC. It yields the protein CASSLVGTSGQTYNEQFF.

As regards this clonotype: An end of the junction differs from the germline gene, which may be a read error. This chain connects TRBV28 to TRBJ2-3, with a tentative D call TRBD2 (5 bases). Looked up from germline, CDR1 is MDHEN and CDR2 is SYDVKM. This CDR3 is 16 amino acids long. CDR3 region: CANSFISSGVGDTQYF. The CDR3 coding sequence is TGTGCCAACAGTTTTATCTCGAGCGGAGTAGGGGATACGCAGTATTTT.

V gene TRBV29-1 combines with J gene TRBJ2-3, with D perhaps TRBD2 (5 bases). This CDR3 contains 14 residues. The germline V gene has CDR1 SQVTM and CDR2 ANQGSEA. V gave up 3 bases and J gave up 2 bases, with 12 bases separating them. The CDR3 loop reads CSVEQAELTDTQYF. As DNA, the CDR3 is TGCAGCGTTGAGCAAGCGGAGCTCACAGATACGCAGTATTTT.

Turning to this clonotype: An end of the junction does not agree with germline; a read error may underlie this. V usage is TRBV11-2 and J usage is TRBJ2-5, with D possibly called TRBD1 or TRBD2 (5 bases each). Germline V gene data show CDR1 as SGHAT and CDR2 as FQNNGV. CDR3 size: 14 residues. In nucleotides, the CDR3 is TGTGCCAGCAGCTCAAAGACAGCGGTCGAGACCCACTACTTC. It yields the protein CASSSKTAVETHYF.

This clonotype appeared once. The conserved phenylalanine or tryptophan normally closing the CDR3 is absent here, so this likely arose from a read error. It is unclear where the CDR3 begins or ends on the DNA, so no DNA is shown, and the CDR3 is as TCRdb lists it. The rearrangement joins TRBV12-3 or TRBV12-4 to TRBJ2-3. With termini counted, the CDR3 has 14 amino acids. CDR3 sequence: CASSFWSLSDTRYC.

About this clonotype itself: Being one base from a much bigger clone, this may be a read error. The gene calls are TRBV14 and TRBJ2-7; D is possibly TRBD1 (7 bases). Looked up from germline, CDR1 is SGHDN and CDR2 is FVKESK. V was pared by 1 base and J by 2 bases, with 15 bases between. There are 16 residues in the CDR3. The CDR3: CASSQVGGQITYEQYF. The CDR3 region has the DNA TGTGCCAGCAGCCAAGTCGGGGGACAGATAACCTACGAGCAGTACTTC.

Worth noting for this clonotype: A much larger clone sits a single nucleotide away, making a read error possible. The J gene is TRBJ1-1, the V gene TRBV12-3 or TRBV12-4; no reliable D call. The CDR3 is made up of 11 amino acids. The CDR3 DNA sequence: TGTGTCAGCAGTGGGATCACTGAAGCTTTCTTT. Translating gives CVSSGITEAFF.

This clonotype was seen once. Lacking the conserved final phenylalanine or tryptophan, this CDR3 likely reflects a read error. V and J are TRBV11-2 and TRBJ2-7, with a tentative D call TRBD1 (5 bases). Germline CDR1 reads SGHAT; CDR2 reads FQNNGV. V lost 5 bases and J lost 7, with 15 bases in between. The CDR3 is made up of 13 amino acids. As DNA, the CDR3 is TGTGCCAGCAGCCAAGGGGCAGGGCTTGAGCAGTACTTA. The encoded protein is CASSQGAGLEQYL.

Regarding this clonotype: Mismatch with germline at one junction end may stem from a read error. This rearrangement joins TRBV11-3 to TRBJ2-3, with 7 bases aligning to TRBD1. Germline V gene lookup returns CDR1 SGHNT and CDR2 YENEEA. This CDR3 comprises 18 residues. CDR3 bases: TGTGCCAGCAGCCGGCGGTCCGGGACAGTGGCTAGCACAGATACGCACTATTTT. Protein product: CASSRRSGTVASTDTHYF.

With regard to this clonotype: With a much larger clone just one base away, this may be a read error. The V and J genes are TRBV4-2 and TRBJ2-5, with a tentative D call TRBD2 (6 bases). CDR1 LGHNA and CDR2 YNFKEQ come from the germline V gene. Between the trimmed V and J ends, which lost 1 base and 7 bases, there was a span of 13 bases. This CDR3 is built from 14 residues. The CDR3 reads CASSQGTISWTQYF. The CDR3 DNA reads TGTGCCAGCAGCCAAGGGACTATTTCTTGGACCCAGTACTTC.

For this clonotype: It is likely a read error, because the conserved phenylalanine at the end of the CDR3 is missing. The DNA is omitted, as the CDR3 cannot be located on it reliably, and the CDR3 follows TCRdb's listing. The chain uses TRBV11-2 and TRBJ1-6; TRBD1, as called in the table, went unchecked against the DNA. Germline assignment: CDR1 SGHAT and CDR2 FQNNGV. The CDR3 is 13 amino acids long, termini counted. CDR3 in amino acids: CASNLEPGSPVHY.

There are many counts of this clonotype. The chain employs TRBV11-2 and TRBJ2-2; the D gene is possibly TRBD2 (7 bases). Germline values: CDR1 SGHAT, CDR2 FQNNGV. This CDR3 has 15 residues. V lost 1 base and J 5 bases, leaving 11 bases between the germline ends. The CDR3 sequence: CASSLGGGRTGELFF. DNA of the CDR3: TGTGCCAGCAGCTTAGGGGGGGGCCGGACCGGGGAGCTGTTTTTT.

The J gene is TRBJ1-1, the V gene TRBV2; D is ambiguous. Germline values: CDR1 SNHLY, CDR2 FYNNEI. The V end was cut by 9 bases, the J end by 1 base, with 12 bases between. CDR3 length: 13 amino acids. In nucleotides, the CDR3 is TGTGCCAGTTTGTTGGAGGGGAACACTGAAGCTTTCTTT. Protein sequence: CASLLEGNTEAFF.